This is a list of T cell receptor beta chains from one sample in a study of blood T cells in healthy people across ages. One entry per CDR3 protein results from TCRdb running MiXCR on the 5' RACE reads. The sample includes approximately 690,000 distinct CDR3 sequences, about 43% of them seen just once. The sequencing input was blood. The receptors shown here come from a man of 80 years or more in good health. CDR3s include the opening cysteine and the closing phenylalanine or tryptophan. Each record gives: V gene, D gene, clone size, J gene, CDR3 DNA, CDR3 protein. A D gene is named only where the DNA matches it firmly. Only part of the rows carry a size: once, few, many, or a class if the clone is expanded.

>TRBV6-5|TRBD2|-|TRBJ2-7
TGTGCCAGCAGGTTCGGACTAGCGGACAATTACGAGCAGTACTTC
CASRFGLADNYEQYF
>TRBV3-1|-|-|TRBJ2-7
TGTGCCAGCAGCCAAGGGCCGGCGCCCTACGAGCAGTACTTC
CASSQGPAPYEQYF
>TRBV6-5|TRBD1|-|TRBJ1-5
TGTGCCAGCAGCCAGGACAGGGCGGACAATCAGCCCCAGCATTTT
CASSQDRADNQPQHF
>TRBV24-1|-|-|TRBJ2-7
TGTGCCACCAGTGATCGAGCTAGCGAGCGCTCCTACAATGAGCAGTACTTC
CATSDRASERSYNEQYF
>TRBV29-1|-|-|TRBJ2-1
TGCAGCGTAGAGGGACAGACTAGCACAGATACGCAGTTCTTC
CSVEGQTSTDTQFF
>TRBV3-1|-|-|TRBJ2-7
TGTGCCAGCAGCCAAGGGATCAGCTCCTACAATGAGCAGTACTTC
CASSQGISSYNEQYF
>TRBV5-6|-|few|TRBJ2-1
TGTGCCAGCAGCTCCCGGGCACCTTACAATGAGCAGTTCTTC
CASSSRAPYNEQFF
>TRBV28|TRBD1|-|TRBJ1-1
TGTGCCAGCAACGAACAGGGGACGAACACTGAAGCTTTCTTT
CASNEQGTNTEAFF
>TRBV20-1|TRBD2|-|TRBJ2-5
TGCAGTGCGGGAGCCGCGGGGGTCCAAGAGACCCAGTACTTC
CSAGAAGVQETQYF
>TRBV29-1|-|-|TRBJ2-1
TGCAGCGTTTCACAGGGGAGGCTTAATGAGCAGTTCTTC
CSVSQGRLNEQFF
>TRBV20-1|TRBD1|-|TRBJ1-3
TGCAGTGCTATGAGGGACAGAGGAAACACCATATATTTT
CSAMRDRGNTIYF
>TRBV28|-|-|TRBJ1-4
TGTGCCAGCAGTCCACCAGATACAACTAATGAAAAACTGTTTTTT
CASSPPDTTNEKLFF
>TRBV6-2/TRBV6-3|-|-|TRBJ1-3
TGTGCCAGCAGACCTACAGGGAAGTCTGGAAACACCATATATTTT
CASRPTGKSGNTIYF
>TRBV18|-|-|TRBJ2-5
TGTGCCAGCGCCTCAGAGGGGGAGACCCAGTACTTC
CASASEGETQYF
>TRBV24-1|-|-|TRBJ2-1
TGTGCCACCAGCGGGAGCACCTACAATGAGCAGTTCTTC
CATSGSTYNEQFF
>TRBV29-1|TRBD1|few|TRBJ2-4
TGCAGCGCTGCCCGGGACAGCAAAAACATTCAGTACTTC
CSAARDSKNIQYF
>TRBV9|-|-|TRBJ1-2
TGTGCCAGCAGCGCCTTTTCTAGGGGGGATATCGGCTACACCTTC
CASSAFSRGDIGYTF
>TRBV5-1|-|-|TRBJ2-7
TGCGCCAGCAGCGTGGCGGTCGGTAACCACGAGCAGTACTTC
CASSVAVGNHEQYF
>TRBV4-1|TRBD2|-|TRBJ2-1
TGCGCCAGCAGCCAACTAGCGGGAGCGTCCTACAATGAGCAGTTCTTC
CASSQLAGASYNEQFF
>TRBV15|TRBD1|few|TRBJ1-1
TGTGCCACCAGCAAGGGACAGCAAGACTTCACTGAAGCTTTCTTT
CATSKGQQDFTEAFF
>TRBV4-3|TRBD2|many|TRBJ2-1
TGCGCCAGCAGCCAAGGAGAGGGAGGGTACAATGAGCAGTTCTTC
CASSQGEGGYNEQFF
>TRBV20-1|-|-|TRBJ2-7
TGCAGTGCACGGGGCGAGTTGAGGGGCGAGCAGTACTTC
CSARGELRGEQYF
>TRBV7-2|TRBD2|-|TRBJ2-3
TGTGCCAGCAGCCTCCAACTAGCGGGGGGAAGCACAGATACGCAGTATTTT
CASSLQLAGGSTDTQYF
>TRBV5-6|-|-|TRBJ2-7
TGTGCCAGCAGCTGGGGCTGGGATGAGCAGTACTTC
CASSWGWDEQYF
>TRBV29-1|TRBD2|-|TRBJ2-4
TGCAGCGCCTTCGTTGCGGGAGGGCCGGTCAAAAACATTCAGTACTTC
CSAFVAGGPVKNIQYF
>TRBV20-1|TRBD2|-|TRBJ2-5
TGCAGTGCCGTACTTCGGCGGGGGGATACGGAGACCCGGTACTTC
CSAVLRRGDTETRYF
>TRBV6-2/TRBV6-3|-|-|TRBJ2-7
TGTGCCCGCAGTGGGATGGCCTACGAGCAGTACTTC
CARSGMAYEQYF
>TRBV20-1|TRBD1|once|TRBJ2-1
TGCAGTGCAACGGACAGGGTTGGTAATGAGCAGTTCTTC
CSATDRVGNEQFF
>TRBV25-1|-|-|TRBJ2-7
TGTGCCAGCAGGGGTGTGAACGAGCAGTACTTC
CASRGVNEQYF
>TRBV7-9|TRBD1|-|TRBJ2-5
TGTGCCAGCACACCCGAGTGGGCAGGGGGGTACTTC
CASTPEWAGGYF
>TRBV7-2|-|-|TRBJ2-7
TGTGCCAGCAGCGCTACCGGTTCTCTGGGGGAGCAGTACTTC
CASSATGSLGEQYF